This paragraph reports one T cell receptor beta chain. No cognate antigen has been identified for it. Qualities for individual bases were not recorded, and no much larger clone is one base off. This entry is derived from a study of shared clonotypes between healthy human individuals (TCRdb year 2020). About the full investigation: A few men and two women, aged 18 to 49 years, made up the cohort. For each donor, three plates each were used for CD4 naive and CD4 memory, two plates were used for CD8 naive, and one plate was used for CD8 memory. To estimate repertoire size and how much clonotypes are shared between individuals, the study performed deep sequencing of blood TCR repertoires from roughly five healthy adults. Different laboratories and diverse techniques were used to prepare libraries and sequence TCR repertoires, to increase sequencing depth and limit assay-specific biases. Each donor's leukapheresis produced roughly between roughly 0.85 and 10 billion PBMCs.

Measured from the cysteine to the phenylalanine, the CDR3 is 12 residues long. Only the CDR3 part of the read is kept: 36 bases, read in frame from the first base. V and J are truncated by 2 bases and 10 bases respectively, leaving an intervening sequence of 10 bases. Per the germline V gene, SGDLS is the CDR1 and YYNGEE is the CDR2. The donors were healthy, HIV-negative adults with no recently reported acute infections or vaccinations. All donors were Caucasian adults living in Nashville, Tennessee, USA. CD4+ T cells were enriched by magnetic negative selection, after which naive cells were positively selected on CD45RA and the negative fraction was taken as the memory subset. Blood was collected by leukapheresis, and PBMCs were isolated by Ficoll-Histopaque density gradient centrifugation and then cryopreserved in liquid nitrogen vapor phase. Purity and quantity of every magnetically sorted T cell population were checked by analytical flow cytometry. Genomic DNA was isolated from every sorted fraction and measured by UV absorbance on a Nanodrop 2000c.

What the authors observed across the whole study: Sampling was restricted to blood, and TCR repertoires in tissue are likely to differ from TCR repertoires in blood. Rarefaction of sorted-subset datasets indicated incomplete sequencing despite the large sequencing depth. Based on pairwise subsampling, the degree of clonotype sharing among donors was expected to be affected by sequencing depth. The genetic and exposure-history diversity represented was limited by the small number of donors. Larger estimated clonotype richness was generally found for naive subsets than for memory subsets. Across several donors, 5% to 6% of naive CD4, approximately 3.6% of naive CD8, approximately 2.5% of memory CD4, and over 0.35% of memory CD8 clonotypes were shared. Clonotypes shared by all four sorted-subset donors showed higher generation probabilities than non-shared clonotypes.

TCR CDR3 regions were amplified from genomic DNA by multiplex PCR using the deep immunoSEQ assay. Genomic DNA extracted from each cell subset was distributed evenly over all wells of several immunoSEQ 96-well plates, and each plate served as one replicate. For sorted subsets, around 200 ng genomic DNA, equal to 25,000 to 35,000 T cell genomes, was loaded into each replicate PCR. The purified libraries were quantified using a Qubit 3.0 fluorometer, sized with a Bioanalyzer 2100, and then quantified again using the KAPA Library Quantification kit. Every immunoSEQ 96-well plate was sequenced on a separate single-read 150-cycle Illumina NextSeq 550 flow cell. The source study handled its data this way. Because the immunoSEQ output held only junctional sequences and lacked quality scores, the filtering could not match the filtering applied to full-length reads. Sequences were annotated with PyIR, a Python wrapper for IgBLAST v1.9, and V/J genes and CDR3 were assigned using IMGT germline references. Reads were removed for weak V/J assignments (E-value above 1e-6), missing CDR3, stop codons, out-of-frame junctions, or ambiguous translated residues. V3J clonotypes were defined by identical inferred V gene, J gene, and CDR3 amino acid sequence. Percentage overlap between repertoires was calculated by dividing the number of shared unique clonotypes by the size of the smaller repertoire. Richness of each repertoire was evaluated using RTK rarefaction, the Chao1 estimator, and Recon v2.1 estimates of unobserved clonotypes. Generation probabilities were computed with OLGA for all TCRbeta clonotypes obtained by the gDNA method from four donors. TCRdb re-hosts the immuneACCESS table, in-frame sequences only. Its copies lack some clones; in the studies checked, an unresolved V gene accounts for under half of them, and the cause for the rest is not known. The V and J calls and clone size were taken over from that table, and D and trimming were inferred from the DNA. The sample has 2 million to 2.5 million clones on record, roughly 95% of them singletons. Approximately 0.13% of the sample rests with the top ten.

Recombination joined TRBV9 with TRBJ2-1, with an unclear D gene assignment. The sequenced sample consisted of naive CD4+ T cells sorted from blood. The sample's cell subset or site label, decoded: CD45RA+ positively selected. This sequence was found in a man between 18 and 29 years old in good health. For the CDR3, the sequence is CASSVSPREQFF. The bases are TGTGCCAGCAGCGTTTCCCCCCGGGAGCAGTTCTTC.